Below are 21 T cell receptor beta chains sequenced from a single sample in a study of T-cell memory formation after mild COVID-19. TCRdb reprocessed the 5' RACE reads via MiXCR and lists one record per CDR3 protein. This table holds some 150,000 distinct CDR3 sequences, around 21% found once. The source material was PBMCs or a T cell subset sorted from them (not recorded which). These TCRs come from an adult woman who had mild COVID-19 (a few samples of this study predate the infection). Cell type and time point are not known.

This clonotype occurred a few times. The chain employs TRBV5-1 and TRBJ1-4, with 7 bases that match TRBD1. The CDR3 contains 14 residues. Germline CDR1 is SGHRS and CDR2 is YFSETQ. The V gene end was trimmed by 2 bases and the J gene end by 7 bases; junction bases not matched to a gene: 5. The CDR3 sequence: CASSFDRVGEKLFF. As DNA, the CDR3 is TGCGCCAGCAGCTTCGACAGGGTGGGTGAAAAACTGTTTTTT. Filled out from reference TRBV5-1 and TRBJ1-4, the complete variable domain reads KAGVTQTPRYLIKTRGQQVTLSCSPISGHRSVSWYQQTPGQGLQFLFEYFSETQRNKGNFPGRFSGRQFSNSRSEMNVSTLELGDSALYLCASSFDRVGEKLFFGSGTQLSVL.

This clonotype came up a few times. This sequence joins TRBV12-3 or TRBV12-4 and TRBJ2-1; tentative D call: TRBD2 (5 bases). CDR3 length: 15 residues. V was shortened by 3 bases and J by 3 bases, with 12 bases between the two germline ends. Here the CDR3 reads CASSLRGLGYNEQFF. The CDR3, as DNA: TGTGCCAGCAGTTTGAGAGGGCTCGGCTACAATGAGCAGTTCTTC.

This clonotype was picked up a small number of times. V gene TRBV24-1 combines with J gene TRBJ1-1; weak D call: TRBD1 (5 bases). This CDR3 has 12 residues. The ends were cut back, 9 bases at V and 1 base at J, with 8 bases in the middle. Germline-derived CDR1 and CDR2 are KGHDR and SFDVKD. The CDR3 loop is CATAGANTEAFF. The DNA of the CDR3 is TGTGCCACCGCCGGGGCGAACACTGAAGCTTTCTTT.

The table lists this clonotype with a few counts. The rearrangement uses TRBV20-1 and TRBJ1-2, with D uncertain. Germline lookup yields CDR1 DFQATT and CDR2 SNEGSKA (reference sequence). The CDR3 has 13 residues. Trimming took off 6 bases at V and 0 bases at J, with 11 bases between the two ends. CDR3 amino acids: CSARVITNYGYTF. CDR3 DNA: TGCAGTGCCCGGGTCATTACTAACTATGGCTACACCTTC.

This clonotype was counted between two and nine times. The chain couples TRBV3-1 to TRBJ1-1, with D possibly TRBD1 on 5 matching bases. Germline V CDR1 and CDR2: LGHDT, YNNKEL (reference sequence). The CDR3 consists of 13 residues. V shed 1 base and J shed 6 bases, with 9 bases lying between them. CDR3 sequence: CASSQVRGAEAFF. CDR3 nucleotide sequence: TGTGCCAGCAGCCAAGTTAGGGGTGCTGAAGCTTTCTTT.

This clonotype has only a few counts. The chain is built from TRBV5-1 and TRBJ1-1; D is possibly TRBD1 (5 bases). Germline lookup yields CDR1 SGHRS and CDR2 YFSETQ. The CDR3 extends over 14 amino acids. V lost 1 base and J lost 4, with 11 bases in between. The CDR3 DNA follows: TGCGCCAGCAGCTTGTGGGGCTTGGGCACTGAAGCTTTCTTT. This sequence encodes CASSLWGLGTEAFF.

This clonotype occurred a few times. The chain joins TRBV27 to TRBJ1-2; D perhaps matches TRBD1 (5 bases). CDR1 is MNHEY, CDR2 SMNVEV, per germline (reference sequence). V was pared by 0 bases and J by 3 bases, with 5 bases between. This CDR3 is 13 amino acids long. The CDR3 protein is CASSLSRDYGYTF. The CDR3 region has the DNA TGTGCCAGCAGTTTATCCAGGGACTATGGCTACACCTTC.

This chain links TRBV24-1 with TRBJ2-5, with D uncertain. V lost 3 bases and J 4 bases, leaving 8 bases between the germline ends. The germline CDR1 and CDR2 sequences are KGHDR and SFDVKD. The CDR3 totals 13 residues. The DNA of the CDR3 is TGTGCCACCAGTGATCCTCTAGGAGAGACCCAGTACTTC. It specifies CATSDPLGETQYF.

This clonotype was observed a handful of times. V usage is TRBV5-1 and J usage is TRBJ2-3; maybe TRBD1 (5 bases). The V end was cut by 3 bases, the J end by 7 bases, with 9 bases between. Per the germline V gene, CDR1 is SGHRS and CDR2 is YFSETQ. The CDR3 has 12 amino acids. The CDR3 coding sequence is TGCGCCAGCAGCTCCCAGGGCTATACGCAGTATTTT. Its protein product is CASSSQGYTQYF.

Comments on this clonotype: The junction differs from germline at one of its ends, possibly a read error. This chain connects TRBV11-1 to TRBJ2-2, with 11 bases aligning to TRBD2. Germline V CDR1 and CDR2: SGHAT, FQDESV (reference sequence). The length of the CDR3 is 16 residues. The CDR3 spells CASSLLAGGGTGELIF. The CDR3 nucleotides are TGTGCCAGCAGCCTTCTAGCGGGGGGTGGCACCGGGGAGCTGATTTTT.

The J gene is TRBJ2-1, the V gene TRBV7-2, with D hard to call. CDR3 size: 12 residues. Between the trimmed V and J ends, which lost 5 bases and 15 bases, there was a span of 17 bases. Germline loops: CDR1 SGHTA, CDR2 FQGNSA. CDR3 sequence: CASSLTSTDRFF. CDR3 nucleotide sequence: TGTGCCAGCAGCCTCACCTCGACGGACCGGTTCTTC.

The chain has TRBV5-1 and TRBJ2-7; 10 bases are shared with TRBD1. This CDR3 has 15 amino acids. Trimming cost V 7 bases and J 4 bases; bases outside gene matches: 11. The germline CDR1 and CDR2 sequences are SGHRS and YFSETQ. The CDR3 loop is CASDLGGQGSYEQYF. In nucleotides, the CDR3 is TGCGCCAGCGACCTGGGGGGACAGGGGTCGTACGAGCAGTACTTC.

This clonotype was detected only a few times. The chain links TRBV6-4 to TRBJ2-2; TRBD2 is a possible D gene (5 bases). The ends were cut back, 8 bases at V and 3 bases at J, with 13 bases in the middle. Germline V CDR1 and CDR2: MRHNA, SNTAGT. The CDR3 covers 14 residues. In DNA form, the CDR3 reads TGTGCCAGCGCTACTACGAGGGACACCGGGGAGCTGTTTTTT. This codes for CASATTRDTGELFF.

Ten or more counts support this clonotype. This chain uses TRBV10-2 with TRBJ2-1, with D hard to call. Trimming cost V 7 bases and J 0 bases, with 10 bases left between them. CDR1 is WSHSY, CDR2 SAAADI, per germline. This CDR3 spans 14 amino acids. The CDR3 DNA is TGCGCCAGCACGTCCGATAGCTCCTACAATGAGCAGTTCTTC. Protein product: CASTSDSSYNEQFF.

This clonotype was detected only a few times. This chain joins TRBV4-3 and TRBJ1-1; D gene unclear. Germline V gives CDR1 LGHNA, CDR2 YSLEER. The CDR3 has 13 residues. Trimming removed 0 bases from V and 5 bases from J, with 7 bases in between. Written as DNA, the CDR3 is TGCGCCAGCAGCCAAGATATCGGGACTGAAGCTTTCTTT. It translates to CASSQDIGTEAFF.

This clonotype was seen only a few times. CDR3 region: CASSLEGARVAGPETQYF. CDR3 DNA: TGTGCCAGCAGCTTAGAGGGGGCGCGGGTAGCGGGCCCAGAGACCCAGTACTTC. J is TRBJ2-5 and V is TRBV7-2; tentatively, D is TRBD1 or TRBD2 (7 bases each). Germline V gene lookup returns CDR1 SGHTA and CDR2 FQGNSA. The CDR3 length is 18 residues. Trimming shortened V by 1 base and J by 4 bases, and 22 bases separated the two germline ends.

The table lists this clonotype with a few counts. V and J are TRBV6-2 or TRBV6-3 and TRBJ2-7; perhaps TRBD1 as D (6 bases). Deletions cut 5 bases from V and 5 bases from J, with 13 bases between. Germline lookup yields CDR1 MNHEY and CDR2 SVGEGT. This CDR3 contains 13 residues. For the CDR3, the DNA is TGTGCCAGCAGTCCAACAGGGTCCCACGAGCAGTACTTC. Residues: CASSPTGSHEQYF.

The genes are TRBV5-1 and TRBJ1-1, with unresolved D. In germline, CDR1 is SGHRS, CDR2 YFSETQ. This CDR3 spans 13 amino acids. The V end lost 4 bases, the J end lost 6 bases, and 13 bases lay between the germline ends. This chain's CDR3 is CASSPGRGSEAFF. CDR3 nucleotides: TGCGCCAGCAGCCCTGGACGTGGATCTGAAGCTTTCTTT.

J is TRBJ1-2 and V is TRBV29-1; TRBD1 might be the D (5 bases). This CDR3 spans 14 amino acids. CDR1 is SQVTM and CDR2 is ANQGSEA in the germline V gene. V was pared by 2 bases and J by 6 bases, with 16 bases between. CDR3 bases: TGCAGCGTTGAAAAAAAGGGACGGCCACATGGCTACACCTTC. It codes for CSVEKKGRPHGYTF.

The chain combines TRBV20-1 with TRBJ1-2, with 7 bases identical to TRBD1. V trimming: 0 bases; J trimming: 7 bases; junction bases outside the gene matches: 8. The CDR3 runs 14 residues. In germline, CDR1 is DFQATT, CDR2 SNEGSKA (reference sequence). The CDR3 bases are TGCAGTGCTAGAGAACAGGGGAGGGAACCTGGCTACACCTTC. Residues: CSAREQGREPGYTF.

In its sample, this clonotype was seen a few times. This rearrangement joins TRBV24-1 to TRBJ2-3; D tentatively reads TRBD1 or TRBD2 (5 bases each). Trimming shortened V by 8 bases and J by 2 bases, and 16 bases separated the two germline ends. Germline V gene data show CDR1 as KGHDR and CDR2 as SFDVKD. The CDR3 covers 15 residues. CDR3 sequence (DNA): TGTGCCACCATGGGACCTGACCCAACCACAGATACGCAGTATTTT. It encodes CATMGPDPTTDTQYF.